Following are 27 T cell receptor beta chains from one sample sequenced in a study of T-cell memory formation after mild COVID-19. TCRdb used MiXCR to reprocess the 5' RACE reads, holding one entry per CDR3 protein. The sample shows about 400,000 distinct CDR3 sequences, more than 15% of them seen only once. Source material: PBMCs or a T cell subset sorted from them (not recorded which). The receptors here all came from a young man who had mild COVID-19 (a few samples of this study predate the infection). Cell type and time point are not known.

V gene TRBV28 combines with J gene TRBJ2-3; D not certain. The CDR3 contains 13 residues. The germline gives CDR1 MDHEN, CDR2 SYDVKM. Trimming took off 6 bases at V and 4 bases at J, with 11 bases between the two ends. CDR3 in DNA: TGTGCCAGCAGAACGTCGACCCCAGATACGCAGTATTTT. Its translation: CASRTSTPDTQYF.

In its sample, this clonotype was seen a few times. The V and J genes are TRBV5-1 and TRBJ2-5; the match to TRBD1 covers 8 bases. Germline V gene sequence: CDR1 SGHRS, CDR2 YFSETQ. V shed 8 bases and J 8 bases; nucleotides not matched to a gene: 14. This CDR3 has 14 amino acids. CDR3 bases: TGCGCCAGTTCCACTGGGGGTGGACAGGGAACCCAGTACTTC. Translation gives CASSTGGGQGTQYF.

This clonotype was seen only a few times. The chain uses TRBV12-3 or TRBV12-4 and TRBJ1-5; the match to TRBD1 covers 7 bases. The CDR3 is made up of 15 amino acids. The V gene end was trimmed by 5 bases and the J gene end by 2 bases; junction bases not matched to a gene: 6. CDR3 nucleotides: TGTGCCAGCAGTGGGAACACAGGGGGCAATCAGCCCCAGCATTTT. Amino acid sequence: CASSGNTGGNQPQHF.

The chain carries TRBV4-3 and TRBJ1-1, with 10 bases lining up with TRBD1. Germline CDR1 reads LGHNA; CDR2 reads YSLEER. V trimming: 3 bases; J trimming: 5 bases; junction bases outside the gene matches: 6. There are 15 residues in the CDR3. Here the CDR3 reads CASSQVGQGVTEAFF. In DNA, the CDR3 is TGCGCCAGCAGCCAGGTTGGACAGGGGGTAACTGAAGCTTTCTTT.

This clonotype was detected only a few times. CDR3 DNA: TGTGCCAGCAGTGAACTTGTGGCCACTGAAGCTTTCTTT. Its translation: CASSELVATEAFF. V gene TRBV25-1 combines with J gene TRBJ1-1; D unclear. Germline loops: CDR1 MGHDK, CDR2 SYGVNS. The CDR3 has 13 residues. Trimming pared 2 bases from V and 4 bases from J, leaving 8 bases between.

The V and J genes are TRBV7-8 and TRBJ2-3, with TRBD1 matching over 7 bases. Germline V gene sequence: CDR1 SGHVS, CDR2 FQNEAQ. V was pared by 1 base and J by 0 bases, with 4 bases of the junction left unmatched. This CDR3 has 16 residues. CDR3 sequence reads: CASSLDLDRSTDTQYF. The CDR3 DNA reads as TGTGCCAGCAGCTTAGATTTGGACAGGAGCACAGATACGCAGTATTTT. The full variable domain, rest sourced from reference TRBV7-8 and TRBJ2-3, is GAGVSQSPRYKVAKRGQDVALRCDPISGHVSLFWYQQALGQGPEFLTYFQNEAQLDKSGLPSDRFFAERPEGSVSTLKIQRTQQEDSAVYLCASSLDLDRSTDTQYFGPGTRLTVL.

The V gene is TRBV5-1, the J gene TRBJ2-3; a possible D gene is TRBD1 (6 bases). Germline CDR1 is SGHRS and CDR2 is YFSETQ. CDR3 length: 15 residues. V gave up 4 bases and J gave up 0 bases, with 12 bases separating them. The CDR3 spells CASSRDIVSTDTQYF. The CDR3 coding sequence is TGCGCCAGCAGCCGGGACATCGTAAGCACAGATACGCAGTATTTT. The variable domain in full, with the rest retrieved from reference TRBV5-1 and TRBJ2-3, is KAGVTQTPRYLIKTRGQQVTLSCSPISGHRSVSWYQQTPGQGLQFLFEYFSETQRNKGNFPGRFSGRQFSNSRSEMNVSTLELGDSALYLCASSRDIVSTDTQYFGPGTRLTVL.

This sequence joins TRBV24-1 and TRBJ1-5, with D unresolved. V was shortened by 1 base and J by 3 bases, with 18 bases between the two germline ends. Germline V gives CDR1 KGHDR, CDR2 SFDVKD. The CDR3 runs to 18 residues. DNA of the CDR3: TGTGCCACCAGTGATTTTGTTCGGGGAGAGGCTAACAATCAGCCCCAGCATTTT. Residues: CATSDFVRGEANNQPQHF.

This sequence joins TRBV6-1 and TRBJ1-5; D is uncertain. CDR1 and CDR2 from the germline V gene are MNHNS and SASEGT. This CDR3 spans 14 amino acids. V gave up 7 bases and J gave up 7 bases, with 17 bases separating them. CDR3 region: CASNEIGVNQPQHF. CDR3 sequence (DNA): TGTGCCAGCAACGAAATTGGGGTAAACCAGCCCCAGCATTTT.

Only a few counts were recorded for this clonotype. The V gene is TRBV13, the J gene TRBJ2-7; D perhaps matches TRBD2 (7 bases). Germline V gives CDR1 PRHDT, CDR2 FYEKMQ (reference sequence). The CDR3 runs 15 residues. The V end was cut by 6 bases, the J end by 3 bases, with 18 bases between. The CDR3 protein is CASSHTGGPFYEQYF. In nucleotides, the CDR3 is TGTGCCAGCAGTCACACCGGGGGGCCTTTCTACGAGCAGTACTTC.

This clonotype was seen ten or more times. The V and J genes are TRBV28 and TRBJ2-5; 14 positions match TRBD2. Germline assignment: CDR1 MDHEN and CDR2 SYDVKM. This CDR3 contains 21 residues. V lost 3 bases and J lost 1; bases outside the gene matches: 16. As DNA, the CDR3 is TGTGCCAGCAGTTTGGGGGCGCCGGGACTAGCGGGGGCTTACCTCCAAGAGACCCAGTACTTC. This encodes CASSLGAPGLAGAYLQETQYF.

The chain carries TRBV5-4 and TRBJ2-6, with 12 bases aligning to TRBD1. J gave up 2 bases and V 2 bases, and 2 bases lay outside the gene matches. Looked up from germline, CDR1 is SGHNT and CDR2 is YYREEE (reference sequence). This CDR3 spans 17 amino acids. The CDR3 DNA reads TGTGCCAGCAGCTTAGGGACAGGGGGCGCTGGGGCCAACGTCCTGACTTTC. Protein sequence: CASSLGTGGAGANVLTF.

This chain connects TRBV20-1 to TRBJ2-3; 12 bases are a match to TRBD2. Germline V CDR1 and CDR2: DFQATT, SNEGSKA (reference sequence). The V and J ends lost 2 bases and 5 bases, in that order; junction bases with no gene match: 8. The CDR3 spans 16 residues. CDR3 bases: TGCAGTGCTAGACGGCTAGCGGGGGGGCGCGAAGATACGCAGTATTTT. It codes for CSARRLAGGREDTQYF.

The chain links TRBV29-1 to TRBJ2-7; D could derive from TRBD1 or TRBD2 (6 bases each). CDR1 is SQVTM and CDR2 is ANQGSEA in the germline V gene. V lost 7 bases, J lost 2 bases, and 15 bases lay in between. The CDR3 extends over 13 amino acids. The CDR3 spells CSAVRDTTYEQYF. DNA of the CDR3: TGCAGCGCTGTGCGGGACACCACCTACGAGCAGTACTTC.

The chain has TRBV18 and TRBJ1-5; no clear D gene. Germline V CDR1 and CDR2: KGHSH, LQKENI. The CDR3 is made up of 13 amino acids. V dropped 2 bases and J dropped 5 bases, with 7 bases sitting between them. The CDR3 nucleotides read TGTGCCAGCTCACCATCCGGGGATCAGCCCCAGCATTTT. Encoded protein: CASSPSGDQPQHF.

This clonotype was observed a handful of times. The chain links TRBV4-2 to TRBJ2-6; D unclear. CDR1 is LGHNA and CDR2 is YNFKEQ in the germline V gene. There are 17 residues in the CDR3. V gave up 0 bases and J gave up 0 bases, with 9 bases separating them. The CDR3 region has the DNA TGTGCCAGCAGCCAAGAGCCGGCCTTCTCTGGGGCCAACGTCCTGACTTTC. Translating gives CASSQEPAFSGANVLTF.

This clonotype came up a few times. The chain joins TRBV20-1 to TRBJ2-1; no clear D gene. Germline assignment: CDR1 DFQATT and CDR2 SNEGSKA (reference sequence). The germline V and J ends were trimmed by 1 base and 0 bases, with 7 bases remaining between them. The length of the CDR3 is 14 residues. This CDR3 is CSARVASSYNEQFF. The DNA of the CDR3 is TGCAGTGCTAGAGTCGCTAGCTCCTACAATGAGCAGTTCTTC.

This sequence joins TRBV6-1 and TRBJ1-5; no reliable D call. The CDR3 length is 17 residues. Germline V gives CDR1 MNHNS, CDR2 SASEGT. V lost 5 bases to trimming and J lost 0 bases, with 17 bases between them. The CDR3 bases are TGTGCCAGCAGTATTCTGGGGAGCCTTGATAGCAATCAGCCCCAGCATTTT. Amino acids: CASSILGSLDSNQPQHF.

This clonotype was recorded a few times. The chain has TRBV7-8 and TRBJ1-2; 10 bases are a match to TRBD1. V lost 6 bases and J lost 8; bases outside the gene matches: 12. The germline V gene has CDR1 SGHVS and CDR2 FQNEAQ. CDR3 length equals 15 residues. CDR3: CASSFRDRGVGGYTF. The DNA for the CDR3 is TGTGCCAGCAGTTTCCGGGACAGGGGTGTTGGGGGCTACACCTTC. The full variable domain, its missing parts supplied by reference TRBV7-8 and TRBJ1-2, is GAGVSQSPRYKVAKRGQDVALRCDPISGHVSLFWYQQALGQGPEFLTYFQNEAQLDKSGLPSDRFFAERPEGSVSTLKIQRTQQEDSAVYLCASSFRDRGVGGYTFGSGTRLTVV.

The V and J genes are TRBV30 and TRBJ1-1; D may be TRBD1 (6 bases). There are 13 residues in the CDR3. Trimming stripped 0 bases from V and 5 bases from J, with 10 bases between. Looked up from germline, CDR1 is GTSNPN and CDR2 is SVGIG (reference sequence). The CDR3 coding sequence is TGTGCCTGGAGTGTGGGGGCGCGGACTGAAGCTTTCTTT. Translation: CAWSVGARTEAFF. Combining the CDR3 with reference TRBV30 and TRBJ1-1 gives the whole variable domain SQTIHQWPATLVQPVGSPLSLECTVEGTSNPNLYWYRQAAGRGLQLLFYSVGIGQISSEVPQNLSASRPQDRQFILSSKKLLLSDSGFYLCAWSVGARTEAFFGQGTRLTVV.

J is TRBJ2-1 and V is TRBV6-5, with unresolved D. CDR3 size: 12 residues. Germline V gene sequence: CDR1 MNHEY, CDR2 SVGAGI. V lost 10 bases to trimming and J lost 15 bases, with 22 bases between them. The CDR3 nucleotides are TGTGCCACCAACTTGCCCGGCGGCAAGTGGTTCTTC. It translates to CATNLPGGKWFF.

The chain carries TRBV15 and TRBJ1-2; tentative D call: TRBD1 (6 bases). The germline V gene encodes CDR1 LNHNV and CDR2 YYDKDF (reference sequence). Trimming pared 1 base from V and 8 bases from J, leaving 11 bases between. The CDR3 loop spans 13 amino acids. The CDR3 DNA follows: TGTGCCACCAGCAGAGGACAGGCGGAGGGCTACACCTTC. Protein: CATSRGQAEGYTF.

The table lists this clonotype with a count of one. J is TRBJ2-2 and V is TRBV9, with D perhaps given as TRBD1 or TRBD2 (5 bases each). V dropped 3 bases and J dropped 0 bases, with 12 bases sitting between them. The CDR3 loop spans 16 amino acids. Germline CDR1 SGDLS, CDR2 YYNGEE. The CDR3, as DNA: TGTGCCAGCAGCGCGAGGGGAAGCCCGAACACCGGGGAGCTGTTTTTT. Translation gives CASSARGSPNTGELFF.

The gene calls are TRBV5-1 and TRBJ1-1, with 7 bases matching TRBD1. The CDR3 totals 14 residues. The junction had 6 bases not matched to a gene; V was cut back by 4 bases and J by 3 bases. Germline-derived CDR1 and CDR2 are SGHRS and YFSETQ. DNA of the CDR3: TGCGCCAGCAGCCTTACAGGGGTGGACACTGAAGCTTTCTTT. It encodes CASSLTGVDTEAFF.

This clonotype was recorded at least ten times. The CDR3 DNA is TGTGCCAGCAGTCGGGACAAATACGAGCAGTACGTC. It codes for CASSRDKYEQYV. The chain combines TRBV5-6 with TRBJ2-7; the D gene is possibly TRBD1 (6 bases). The germline V gene encodes CDR1 SGHDT and CDR2 YYEEEE. The CDR3 consists of 12 residues. V was cut by 5 bases and J by 4 bases, with 10 bases left in between.

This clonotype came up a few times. CDR3 in DNA: TGTGCCAGCACCAGACTTTACACAGATACGCAGTATTTT. This translates into CASTRLYTDTQYF. This chain connects TRBV2 to TRBJ2-3; D gene uncertain. The V gene's germline CDR1 is SNHLY and CDR2 FYNNEI. With 7 bases removed from V and 2 bases from J, the gap between germline ends came to 10 bases. The CDR3 contains 13 residues.

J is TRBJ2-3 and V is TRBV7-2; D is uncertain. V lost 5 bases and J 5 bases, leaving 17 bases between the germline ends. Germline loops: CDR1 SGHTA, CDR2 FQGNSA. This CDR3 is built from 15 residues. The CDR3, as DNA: TGTGCCAGCAGCCCCGGTGGCCAGCCACAAGATACGCAGTATTTT. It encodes CASSPGGQPQDTQYF.